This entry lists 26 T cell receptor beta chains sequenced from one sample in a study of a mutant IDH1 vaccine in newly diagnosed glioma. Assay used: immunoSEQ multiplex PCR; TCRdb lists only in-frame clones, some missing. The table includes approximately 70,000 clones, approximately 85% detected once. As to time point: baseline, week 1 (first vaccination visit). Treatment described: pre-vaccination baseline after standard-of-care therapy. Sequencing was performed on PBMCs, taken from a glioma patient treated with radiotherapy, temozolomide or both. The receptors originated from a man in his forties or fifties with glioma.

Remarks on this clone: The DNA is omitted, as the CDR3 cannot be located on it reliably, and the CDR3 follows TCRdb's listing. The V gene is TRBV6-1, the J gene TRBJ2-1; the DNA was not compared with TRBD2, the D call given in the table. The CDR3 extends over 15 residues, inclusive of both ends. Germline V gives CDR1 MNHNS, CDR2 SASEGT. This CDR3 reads CASSVPPGRDNEQFF.

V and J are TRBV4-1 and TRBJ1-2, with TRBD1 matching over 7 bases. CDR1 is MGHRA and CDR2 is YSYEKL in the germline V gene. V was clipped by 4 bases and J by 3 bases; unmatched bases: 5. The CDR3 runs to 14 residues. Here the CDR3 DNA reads TGCGCCAGCAGCCCGACAGGGTTGGACTATGGCTACACCTTC. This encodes CASSPTGLDYGYTF.

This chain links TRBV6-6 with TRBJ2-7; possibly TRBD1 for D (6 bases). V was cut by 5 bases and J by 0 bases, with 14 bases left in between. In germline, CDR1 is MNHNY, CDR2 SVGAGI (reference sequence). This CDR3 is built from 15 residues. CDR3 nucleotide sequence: TGTGCCAGCAGTGCATACAGGGTAAACTCCTACGAGCAGTACTTC. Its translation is CASSAYRVNSYEQYF.

The CDR3 coding sequence is TGCGCCAGCAGCCCGTCTTGGATGGCAGGGAACACCGGGGAGCTGTTTTTT. Its translation: CASSPSWMAGNTGELFF. This chain links TRBV5-1 with TRBJ2-2; the D is unclear. V was cut by 4 bases and J by 1 base, with 17 bases left in between. The CDR3 totals 17 residues. CDR1 and CDR2 (germline): SGHRS, YFSETQ.

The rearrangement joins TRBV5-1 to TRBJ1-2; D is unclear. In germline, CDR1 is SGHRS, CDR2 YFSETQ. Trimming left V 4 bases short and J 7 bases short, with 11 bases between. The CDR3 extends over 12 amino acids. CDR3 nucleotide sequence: TGCGCCAGCAGCACTCCACGGGGTGGCTACACCTTC. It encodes CASSTPRGGYTF.

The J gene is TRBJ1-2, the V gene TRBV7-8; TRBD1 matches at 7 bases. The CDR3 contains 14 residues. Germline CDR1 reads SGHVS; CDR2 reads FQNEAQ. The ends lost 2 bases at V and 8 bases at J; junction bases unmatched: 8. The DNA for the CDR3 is TGTGCCAGCAGCTTACAAGGGGGCGCGGAAGGCTACACCTTC. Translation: CASSLQGGAEGYTF.

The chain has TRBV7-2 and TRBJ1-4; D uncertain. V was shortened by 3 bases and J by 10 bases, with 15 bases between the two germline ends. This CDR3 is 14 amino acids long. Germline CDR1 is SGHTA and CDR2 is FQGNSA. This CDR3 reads CASSLTVSVVKLFF. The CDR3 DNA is TGTGCCAGCAGCTTGACGGTCTCCGTAGTAAAACTGTTTTTT.

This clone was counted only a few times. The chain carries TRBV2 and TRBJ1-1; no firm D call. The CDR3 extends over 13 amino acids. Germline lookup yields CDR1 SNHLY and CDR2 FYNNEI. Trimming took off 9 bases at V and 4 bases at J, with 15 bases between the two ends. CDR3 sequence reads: CARNRDRRTEAFF. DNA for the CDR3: TGTGCCAGAAATAGGGATCGGCGCACTGAAGCTTTCTTT.

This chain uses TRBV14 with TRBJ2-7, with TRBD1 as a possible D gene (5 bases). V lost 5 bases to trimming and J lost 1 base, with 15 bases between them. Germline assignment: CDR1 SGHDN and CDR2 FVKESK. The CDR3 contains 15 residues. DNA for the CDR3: TGTGCCAGCAGCAGGCAGGGCAGGATATCCTACGAGCAGTACTTC. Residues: CASSRQGRISYEQYF.

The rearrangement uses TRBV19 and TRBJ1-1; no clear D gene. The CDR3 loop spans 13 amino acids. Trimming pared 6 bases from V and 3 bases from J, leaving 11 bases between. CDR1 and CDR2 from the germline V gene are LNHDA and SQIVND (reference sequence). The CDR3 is CASRAGRDTEAFF. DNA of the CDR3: TGTGCCAGTAGGGCGGGGAGGGACACTGAAGCTTTCTTT.

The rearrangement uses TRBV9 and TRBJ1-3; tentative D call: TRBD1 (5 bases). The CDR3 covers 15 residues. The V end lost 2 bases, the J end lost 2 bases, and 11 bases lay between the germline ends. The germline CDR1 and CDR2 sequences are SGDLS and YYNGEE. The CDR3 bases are TGTGCCAGCAGCGTGGCAGGGATCGCTGGAAACACCATATATTTT. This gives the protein CASSVAGIAGNTIYF.

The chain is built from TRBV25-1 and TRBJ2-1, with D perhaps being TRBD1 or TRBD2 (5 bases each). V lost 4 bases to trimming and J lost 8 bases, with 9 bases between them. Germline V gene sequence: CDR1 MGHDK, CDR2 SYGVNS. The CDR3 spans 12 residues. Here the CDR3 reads CASSGSGHEQFF. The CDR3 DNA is TGTGCCAGCAGTGGGTCGGGGCATGAGCAGTTCTTC. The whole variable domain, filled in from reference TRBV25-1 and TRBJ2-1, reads EADIYQTPRYLVIGTGKKITLECSQTMGHDKMYWYQQDPGMELHLIHYSYGVNSTEKGDLSSESTVSRIRTEHFPLTLESARPSHTSQYLCASSGSGHEQFFGPGTRLTVL.

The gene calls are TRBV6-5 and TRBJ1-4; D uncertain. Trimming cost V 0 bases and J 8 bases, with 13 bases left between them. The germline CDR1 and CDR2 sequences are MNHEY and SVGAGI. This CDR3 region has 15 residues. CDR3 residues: CASSYSPTAGEKLFF. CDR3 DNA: TGTGCCAGCAGTTACTCGCCGACCGCGGGGGAAAAACTGTTTTTT.

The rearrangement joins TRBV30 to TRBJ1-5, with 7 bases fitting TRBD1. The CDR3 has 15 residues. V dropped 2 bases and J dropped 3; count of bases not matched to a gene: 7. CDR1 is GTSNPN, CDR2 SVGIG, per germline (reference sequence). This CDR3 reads CAWSRGQANNQPQHF. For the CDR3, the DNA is TGTGCCTGGAGTCGCGGACAGGCTAACAATCAGCCCCAGCATTTT. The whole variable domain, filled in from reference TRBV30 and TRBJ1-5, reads SQTIHQWPATLVQPVGSPLSLECTVEGTSNPNLYWYRQAAGRGLQLLFYSVGIGQISSEVPQNLSASRPQDRQFILSSKKLLLSDSGFYLCAWSRGQANNQPQHFGDGTRLSIL.

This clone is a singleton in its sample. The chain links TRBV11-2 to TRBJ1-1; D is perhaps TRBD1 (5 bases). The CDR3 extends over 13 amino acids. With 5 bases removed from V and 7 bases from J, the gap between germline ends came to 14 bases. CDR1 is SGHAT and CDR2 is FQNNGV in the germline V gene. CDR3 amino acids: CASSTLQVREAFF. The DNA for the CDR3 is TGTGCCAGCAGCACACTACAGGTCCGTGAAGCTTTCTTT.

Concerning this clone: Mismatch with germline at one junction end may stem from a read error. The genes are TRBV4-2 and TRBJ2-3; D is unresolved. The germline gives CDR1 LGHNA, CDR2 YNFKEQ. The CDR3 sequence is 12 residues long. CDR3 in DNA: TGTGCCAGCACCCAAGCCGGGGATACGCAGTATTTT. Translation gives CASTQAGDTQYF.

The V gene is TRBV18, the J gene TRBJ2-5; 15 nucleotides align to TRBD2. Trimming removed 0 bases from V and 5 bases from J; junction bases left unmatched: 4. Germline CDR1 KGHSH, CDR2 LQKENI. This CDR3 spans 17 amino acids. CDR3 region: CASSPPGLAGGGETQYF. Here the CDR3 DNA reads TGTGCCAGCTCACCACCGGGACTAGCGGGGGGAGGCGAGACCCAGTACTTC.

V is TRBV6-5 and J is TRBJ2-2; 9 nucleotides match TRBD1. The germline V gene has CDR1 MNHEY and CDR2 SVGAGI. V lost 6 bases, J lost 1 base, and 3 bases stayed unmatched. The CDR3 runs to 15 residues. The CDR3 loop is CASRSGQGNTGELFF. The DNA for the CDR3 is TGTGCCAGCAGGTCGGGACAGGGGAACACCGGGGAGCTGTTTTTT.

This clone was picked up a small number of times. This CDR3 is CASSIVSGRGYSNQPQHF. CDR3 coding DNA: TGTGCCAGTAGTATAGTTTCAGGGCGAGGGTATAGCAATCAGCCCCAGCATTTT. The chain combines TRBV19 with TRBJ1-5, with D perhaps matching TRBD1 (5 bases). The CDR3 contains 18 residues. V dropped 1 base and J dropped 0 bases, with 16 bases sitting between them. Germline V gene lookup returns CDR1 LNHDA and CDR2 SQIVND (reference sequence).

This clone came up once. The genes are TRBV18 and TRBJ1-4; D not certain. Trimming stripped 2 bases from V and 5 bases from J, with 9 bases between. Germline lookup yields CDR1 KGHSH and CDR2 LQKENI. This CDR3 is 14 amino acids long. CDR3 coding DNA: TGTGCCAGCTCACCAGGGCCCAGAAATGAAAAACTGTTTTTT. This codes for CASSPGPRNEKLFF.

DNA for the CDR3: TGTGCCAGCAGCCCCGCCTACACCGGGGAGCTGTTTTTT. This codes for CASSPAYTGELFF. The J gene is TRBJ2-2, the V gene TRBV11-3; D is uncertain. CDR1 SGHNT and CDR2 YENEEA come from the germline V gene. This CDR3 comprises 13 residues. V lost 5 bases, J lost 3 bases, and 7 bases lay in between.

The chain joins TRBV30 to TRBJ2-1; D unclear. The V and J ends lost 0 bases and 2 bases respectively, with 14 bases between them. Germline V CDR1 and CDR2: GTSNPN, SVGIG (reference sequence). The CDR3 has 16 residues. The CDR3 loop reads CAWSVRLRLPYNEQFF. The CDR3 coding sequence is TGTGCCTGGAGTGTACGCTTGCGGCTCCCCTACAATGAGCAGTTCTTC.

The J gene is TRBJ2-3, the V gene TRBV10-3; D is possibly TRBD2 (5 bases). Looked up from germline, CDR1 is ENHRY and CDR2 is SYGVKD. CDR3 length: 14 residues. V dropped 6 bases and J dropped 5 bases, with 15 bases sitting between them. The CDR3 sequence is CAISTDWPGDTQYF. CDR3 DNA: TGTGCCATCAGCACGGACTGGCCGGGAGATACGCAGTATTTT.

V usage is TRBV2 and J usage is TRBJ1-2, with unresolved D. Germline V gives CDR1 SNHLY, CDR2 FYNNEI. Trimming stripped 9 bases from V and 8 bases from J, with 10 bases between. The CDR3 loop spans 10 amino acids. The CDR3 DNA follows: TGTGCCAGTGGACTGGGGGGCTACACCTTC. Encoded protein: CASGLGGYTF.

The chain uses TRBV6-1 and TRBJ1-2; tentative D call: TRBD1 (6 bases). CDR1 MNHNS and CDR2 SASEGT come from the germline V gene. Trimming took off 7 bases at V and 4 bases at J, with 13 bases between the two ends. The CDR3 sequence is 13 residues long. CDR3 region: CASTKDSPYGYTF. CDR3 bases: TGTGCCAGCACCAAGGACAGCCCCTATGGCTACACCTTC.

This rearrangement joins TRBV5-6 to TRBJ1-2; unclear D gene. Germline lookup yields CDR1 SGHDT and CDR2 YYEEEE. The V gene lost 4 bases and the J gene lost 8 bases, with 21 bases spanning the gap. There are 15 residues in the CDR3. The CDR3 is CASSPLGGWVQGYTF. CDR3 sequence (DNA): TGTGCCAGCAGCCCCCTAGGCGGATGGGTCCAGGGCTACACCTTC.